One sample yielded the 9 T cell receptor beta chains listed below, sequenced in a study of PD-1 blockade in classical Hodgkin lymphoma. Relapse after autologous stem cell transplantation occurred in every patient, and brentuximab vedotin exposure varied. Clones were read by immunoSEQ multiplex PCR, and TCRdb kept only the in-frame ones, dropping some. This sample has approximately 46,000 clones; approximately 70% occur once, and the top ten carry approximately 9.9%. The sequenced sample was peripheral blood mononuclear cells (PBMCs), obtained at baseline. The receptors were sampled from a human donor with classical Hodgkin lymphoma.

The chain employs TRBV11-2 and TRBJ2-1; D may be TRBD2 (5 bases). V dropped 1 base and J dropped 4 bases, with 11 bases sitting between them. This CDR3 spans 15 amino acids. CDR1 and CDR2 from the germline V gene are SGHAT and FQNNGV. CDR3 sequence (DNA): TGTGCCAGCAGCTTAGGGGAGTACGGGTACAATGAGCAGTTCTTC. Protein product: CASSLGEYGYNEQFF.

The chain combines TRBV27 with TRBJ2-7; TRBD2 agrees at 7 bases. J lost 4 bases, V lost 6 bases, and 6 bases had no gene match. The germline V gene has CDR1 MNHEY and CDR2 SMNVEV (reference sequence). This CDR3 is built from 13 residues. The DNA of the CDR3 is TGTGCCAGCAGCCTGTGGGGGGGTTACGAGCAGTACTTC. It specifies CASSLWGGYEQYF.

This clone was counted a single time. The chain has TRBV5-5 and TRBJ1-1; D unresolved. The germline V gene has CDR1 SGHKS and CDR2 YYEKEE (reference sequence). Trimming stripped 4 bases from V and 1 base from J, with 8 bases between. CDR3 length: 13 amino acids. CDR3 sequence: CASSLQANTEAFF. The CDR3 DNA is TGTGCCAGCAGCCTACAAGCGAACACTGAAGCTTTCTTT.

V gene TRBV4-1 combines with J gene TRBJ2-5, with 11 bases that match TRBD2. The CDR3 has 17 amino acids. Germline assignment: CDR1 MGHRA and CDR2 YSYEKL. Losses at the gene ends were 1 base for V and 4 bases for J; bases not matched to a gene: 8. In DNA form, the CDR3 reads TGCGCCAGCAGCCAAGGACCTAGCGGGGGGCCGACAGAGACCCAGTACTTC. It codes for CASSQGPSGGPTETQYF.

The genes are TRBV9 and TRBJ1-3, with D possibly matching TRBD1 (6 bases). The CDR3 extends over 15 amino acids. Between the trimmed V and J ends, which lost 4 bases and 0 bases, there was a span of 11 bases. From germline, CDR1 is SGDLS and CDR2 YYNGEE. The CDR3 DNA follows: TGTGCCAGCAGCCCCCAAGGGGGCTCTGGAAACACCATATATTTT. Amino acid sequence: CASSPQGGSGNTIYF.

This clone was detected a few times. In DNA, the CDR3 is TGTGCCAGCAGCTTACGGGACTCCTACAATGAGCAGTTCTTC. It yields the protein CASSLRDSYNEQFF. The chain employs TRBV7-8 and TRBJ2-1; maybe TRBD2 (5 bases). This CDR3 is built from 14 residues. V was trimmed by 2 bases and J by 0 bases, leaving 5 bases between them. Germline CDR1 and CDR2: SGHVS and FQNEAQ.

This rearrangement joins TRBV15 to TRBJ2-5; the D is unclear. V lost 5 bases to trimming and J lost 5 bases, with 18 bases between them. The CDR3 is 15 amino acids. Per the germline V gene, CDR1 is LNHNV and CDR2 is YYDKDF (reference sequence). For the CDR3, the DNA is TGTGCCACCAGCTCTCGGAAGGCCCCGGAGGAGACCCAGTACTTC. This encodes CATSSRKAPEETQYF.

The CDR3 bases are TGTGCCAGCAGCTTCGGGACAGCTCAATACGAGCAGTACTTC. Residues: CASSFGTAQYEQYF. The V gene is TRBV11-2, the J gene TRBJ2-7; TRBD1 matches at 7 bases. The germline V gene encodes CDR1 SGHAT and CDR2 FQNNGV. The CDR3 runs 14 residues. V lost 3 bases to trimming and J lost 4 bases; unmatched junction nucleotides: 6.

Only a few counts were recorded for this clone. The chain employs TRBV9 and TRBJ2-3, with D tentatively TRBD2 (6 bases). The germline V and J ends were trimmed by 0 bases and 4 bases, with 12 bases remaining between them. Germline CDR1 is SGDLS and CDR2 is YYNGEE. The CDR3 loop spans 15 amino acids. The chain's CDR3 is CASSVVGGRADTQYF. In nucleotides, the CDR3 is TGTGCCAGCAGCGTAGTGGGGGGTCGGGCAGATACGCAGTATTTT.